This TCR beta chain originates from a study of CXCR3-negative and CXCR3-positive naive CD8 T cells. Overall study context: With about 1.5 +/- 0.3 million reads per library, the TRB reads numbered around 130 million in total. The study's findings and limits: Naive cells positive for CXCR3 carried more hydrophobic TRB CDR3s than CXCR3-negative ones. Whereas both naive subsets had comparably high diversity, memory CD8+ cells had much lower diversity.

CD45RO-CCR7+CD27+CD95- cells counted as naive CD8+ T cells. The TRB libraries of cDNA were built by UMI-labeled 5' RACE. TCRdb re-analyzed the 5' RACE reads; it lists each CDR3 protein once, without DNA. Its listing shows around 88,000 distinct CDR3 sequences. With respect to this clonotype: Its matching antigen is unknown.

Input material: naive CXCR3+ CD8+ T cells from blood. Stated subset: CD45RO-CCR7+CD27+CD95- naive CD8+ T cells expressing CXCR3 (TNR3+). The clonotype comes from a human donor in good health. Some clones in this sample may be carry-over from other donors' samples.

CDR3 sequence reads: CASTAGHPSYNEQFF. V is TRBV28 and J is TRBJ2-1; TCRdb designates TRBD1, a call that cannot be tested without DNA. Per germline, CDR1 MDHEN and CDR2 SYDVKM. The length of the CDR3 is 15 residues.